Sequencing of this TCR beta chain was carried out in a study of blood T cell repertoires in COVID-19. Study-wide background: PBMCs, B-cell-depleted T cells, or T cells provided the cDNA or gDNA that made up the material.

Germline CDR1 reads MNHEY; CDR2 reads SVGAGI. Trimming at V came to 6 bases and at J to 6 bases, leaving 10 bases not matched to a gene. The CDR3 covers 14 residues. The authors' processing: Quantification of nucleated cells was approximated via reference gene primer amplification. Assay used: immunoSEQ multiplex PCR; TCRdb lists only in-frame clones, some missing. V, J and clone size are taken as reported in that table, and D and trimming were inferred from the DNA itself. The sample includes some 500,000 clones, around 90% of them seen just once. Enrolment of Seattle patients took place during active infection, and they were followed longitudinally.

The specimen was peripheral blood. This sequence originates from a woman in her fifties or sixties with COVID-19, enrolled during active disease. The chain has TRBV6-5 and TRBJ1-2; 7 positions agree with TRBD1. CDR3 region: CASSQRGPLNGYTF. The CDR3 nucleotides are TGTGCCAGCAGCCAAAGGGGGCCCCTTAATGGCTACACCTTC.